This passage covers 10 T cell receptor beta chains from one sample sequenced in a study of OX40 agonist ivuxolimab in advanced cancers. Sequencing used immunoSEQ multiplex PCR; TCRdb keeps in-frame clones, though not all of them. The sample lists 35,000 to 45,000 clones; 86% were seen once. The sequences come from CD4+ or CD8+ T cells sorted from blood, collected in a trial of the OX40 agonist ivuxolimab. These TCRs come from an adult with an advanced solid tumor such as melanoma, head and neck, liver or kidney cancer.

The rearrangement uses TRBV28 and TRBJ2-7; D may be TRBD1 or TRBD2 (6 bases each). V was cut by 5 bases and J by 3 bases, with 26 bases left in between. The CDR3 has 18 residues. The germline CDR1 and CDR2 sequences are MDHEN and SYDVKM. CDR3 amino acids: CASSPRPSTGAFDYEQYF. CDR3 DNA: TGTGCCAGCAGTCCCCGACCCTCCACGGGGGCGTTCGACTACGAGCAGTACTTC.

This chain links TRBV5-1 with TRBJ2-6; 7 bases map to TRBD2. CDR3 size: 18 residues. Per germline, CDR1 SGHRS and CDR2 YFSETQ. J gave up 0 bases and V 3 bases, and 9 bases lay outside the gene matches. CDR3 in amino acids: CASSSSGGKVSGANVLTF. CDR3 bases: TGCGCCAGCAGCTCGTCCGGGGGGAAGGTCTCTGGGGCCAACGTCCTGACTTTC.

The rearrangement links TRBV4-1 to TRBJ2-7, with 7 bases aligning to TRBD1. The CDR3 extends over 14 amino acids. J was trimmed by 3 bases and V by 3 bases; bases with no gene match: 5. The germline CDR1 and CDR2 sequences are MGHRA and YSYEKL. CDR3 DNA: TGCGCCAGCAGCCAGGGGACAGTCTTCTACGAGCAGTACTTC. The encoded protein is CASSQGTVFYEQYF.

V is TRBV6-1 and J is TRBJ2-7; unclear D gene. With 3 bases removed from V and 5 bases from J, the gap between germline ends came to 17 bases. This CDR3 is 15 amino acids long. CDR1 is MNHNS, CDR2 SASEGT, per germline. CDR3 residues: CASSDQAIPGDEQYF. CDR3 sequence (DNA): TGTGCCAGCAGTGATCAAGCTATTCCTGGGGACGAGCAGTACTTC.

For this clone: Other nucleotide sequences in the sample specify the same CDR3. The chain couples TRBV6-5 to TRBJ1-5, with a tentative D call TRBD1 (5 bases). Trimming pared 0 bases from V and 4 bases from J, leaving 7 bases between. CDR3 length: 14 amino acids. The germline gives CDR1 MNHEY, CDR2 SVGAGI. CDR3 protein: CASSYSGGNQPQHF. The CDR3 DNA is TGTGCCAGCAGTTACTCTGGGGGTAATCAGCCCCAGCATTTT.

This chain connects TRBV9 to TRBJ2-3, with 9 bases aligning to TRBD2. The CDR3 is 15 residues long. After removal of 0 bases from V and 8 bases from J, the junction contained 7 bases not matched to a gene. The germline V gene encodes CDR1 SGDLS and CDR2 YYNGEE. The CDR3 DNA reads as TGTGCCAGCAGCGTAGGCGGGGGGGCCGGGAGTACGCAGTATTTT. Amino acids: CASSVGGGAGSTQYF.

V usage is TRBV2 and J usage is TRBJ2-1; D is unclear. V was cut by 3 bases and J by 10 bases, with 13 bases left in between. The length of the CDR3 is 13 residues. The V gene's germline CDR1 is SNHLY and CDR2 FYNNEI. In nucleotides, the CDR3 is TGTGCCAGCAGTGAGCCCTCCCGGTGGGAGCAGTTCTTC. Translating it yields CASSEPSRWEQFF.

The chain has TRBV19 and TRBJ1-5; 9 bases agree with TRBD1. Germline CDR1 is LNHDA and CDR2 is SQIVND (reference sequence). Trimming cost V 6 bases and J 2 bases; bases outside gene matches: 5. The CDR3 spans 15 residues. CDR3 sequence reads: CASSRQGVGNQPQHF. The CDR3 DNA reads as TGTGCCAGTAGCCGACAGGGGGTGGGCAATCAGCCCCAGCATTTT.

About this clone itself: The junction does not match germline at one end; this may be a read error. The CDR3 reads CAERTGRTEAFF. The DNA of the CDR3 is TGCGCCGAAAGGACAGGGAGAACTGAAGCTTTCTTT. The chain carries TRBV12-5 and TRBJ1-1; 8 bases are shared with TRBD1. The CDR3 totals 12 residues. CDR1 and CDR2 (germline): LGHNT, FRNRAP.

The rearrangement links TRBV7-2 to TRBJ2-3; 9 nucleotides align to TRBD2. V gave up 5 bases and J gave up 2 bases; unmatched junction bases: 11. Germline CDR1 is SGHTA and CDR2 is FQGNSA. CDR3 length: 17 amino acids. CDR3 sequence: CASSATLRLAVTDTQYF. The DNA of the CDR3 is TGTGCCAGCAGCGCAACGCTCAGACTAGCGGTCACAGATACGCAGTATTTT.